The subject of this entry is one TCR beta chain. Its antigen is currently unknown. Regarding treatment: roughly 18 received Ad26.COV2.S at low or high dose, single or two shots; 5 received placebo; per-sample allocation not given. Repertoires come from day 63 after the first vaccine or placebo injection. The individual, an adult aged 18-55 years, was a donor in Boston. The data were obtained in a study of Ad26.COV2.S vaccination and SARS-CoV-2 variants. Study-wide findings and caveats: Breadth, reportedly substantial, characterized the spike-specific CD8+ and CD4+ T cell responses after vaccination. Estimates derived from TCR breadth and depth analyses may have underestimated total T cell responses. Non-spike TCR breadth did not differ much between vaccine and placebo recipients.

The protocol was immunoSEQ multiplex PCR, while the TCRdb copy is restricted to in-frame clones and leaves out a portion. This sample carries approximately 360,000 clones, roughly four fifths of them seen once, and the ten largest clones take 7.4%. Deletions cut 4 bases from V and 8 bases from J, with 18 bases between. The CDR3 contains 15 residues. CDR1 LGHNA and CDR2 YSLEER come from the germline V gene. The receptor comes from a person aged 18-65 years who received the Ad26.COV2.S COVID-19 vaccine or a placebo. The sample was peripheral blood, taken in a trial of Ad26.COV2.S vaccine versus placebo. The gene calls are TRBV4-3 and TRBJ2-1; D may be TRBD2 (7 bases). CDR3 loop: CASSPLRTGGDEQFF. The CDR3 DNA sequence: TGCGCCAGCAGCCCGCTTAGGACGGGGGGCGATGAGCAGTTCTTC.